The 20 T cell receptor beta chains below all came from one sample that was sequenced in a study of graft-versus-host responses after intestinal transplantation. Antigen specificity for these receptors is unknown. Method: immunoSEQ multiplex PCR; TCRdb's copy keeps in-frame clones and lacks some. The sample gives some 90,000 clones, roughly 80% of which show up once; around 0.8% is in the top ten. The sequenced sample was unstimulated CD4+ T cells sorted from spleen or lymph node cells, obtained before intestinal transplant. These receptors all stem from a human donor who received an intestinal transplant.

The chain links TRBV27 to TRBJ1-2; D may be TRBD1 (5 bases). This CDR3 has 13 residues. The V and J ends lost 2 bases and 7 bases respectively, with 11 bases between them. Germline loops: CDR1 MNHEY, CDR2 SMNVEV (reference sequence). The CDR3 nucleotides read TGTGCCAGCAGTTTAACAGGTGCGGCTGGCTACACCTTC. Its translation: CASSLTGAAGYTF.

The CDR3 protein is CASSWGQGASGYTF. CDR3 nucleotides: TGTGCCAGCAGTTGGGGACAGGGGGCCTCTGGCTACACCTTC. The rearrangement joins TRBV27 to TRBJ1-2, with 12 bases matching TRBD1. Unmatched junction bases numbered 4, after V lost 4 bases and J lost 7 bases. The germline CDR1 and CDR2 sequences are MNHEY and SMNVEV (reference sequence). CDR3 length equals 14 residues.

V gene TRBV9 combines with J gene TRBJ2-2; TRBD2 agrees at 7 bases. With V trimmed by 0 bases and J by 3 bases, 5 bases remained unmatched. Germline CDR1 and CDR2: SGDLS and YYNGEE. The CDR3 runs 16 residues. CDR3 DNA: TGTGCCAGCAGCGTAGTGGGAGGGTTCTACACCGGGGAGCTGTTTTTT. Its translation is CASSVVGGFYTGELFF.

This clone was picked up one time. The rearrangement uses TRBV19 and TRBJ1-3; 9 nucleotides agree with TRBD1. In germline, CDR1 is LNHDA, CDR2 SQIVND (reference sequence). The trim removed 4 bases at V and 0 bases at J, leaving 7 bases unmatched. The length of the CDR3 is 17 residues. The CDR3 DNA follows: TGTGCCAGTAGTACCGAAGACAGGGGGAACTCTGGAAACACCATATATTTT. Protein sequence: CASSTEDRGNSGNTIYF.

The V call is TRBV6-1, the J call TRBJ1-5; a possible D gene is TRBD1 (5 bases). The CDR3 spans 13 residues. The V end was cut by 3 bases, the J end by 6 bases, with 9 bases between. Germline loops: CDR1 MNHNS, CDR2 SASEGT. The CDR3 loop reads CASSDRGLQPQHF. The DNA of the CDR3 is TGTGCCAGCAGTGATAGGGGTCTTCAGCCCCAGCATTTT.

CDR3 nucleotide sequence: TGTGCCAGCAGCTTACTATTTCAGGGGGGCTCTGGAAACACCATATATTTT. Amino acids: CASSLLFQGGSGNTIYF. The chain combines TRBV11-2 with TRBJ1-3, with 7 bases identical to TRBD1. V shed 2 bases and J 0 bases; nucleotides not matched to a gene: 7. The length of the CDR3 is 17 residues. Germline-derived CDR1 and CDR2 are SGHAT and FQNNGV.

For this clone: Other nucleotide sequences in the sample specify the same CDR3. The rearrangement joins TRBV5-4 to TRBJ2-2; 7 bases are shared with TRBD1. The CDR3 extends over 15 amino acids. The J segment lost 3 bases and the V segment lost 5 bases, leaving 7 bases of the junction unmatched. The germline V gene has CDR1 SGHNT and CDR2 YYREEE (reference sequence). The DNA of the CDR3 is TGTGCCAGCAGTTCTGGCACAGGGGACACCGGGGAGCTGTTTTTT. As protein: CASSSGTGDTGELFF.

The CDR3 protein is CAWSVKGSNEQFF. The CDR3, as DNA: TGTGCCTGGAGTGTAAAAGGGAGCAATGAGCAGTTCTTC. The V call is TRBV30, the J call TRBJ2-1; TRBD2 is a possible D gene (5 bases). CDR1 is GTSNPN, CDR2 SVGIG, per germline (reference sequence). Trimming left V 0 bases short and J 6 bases short, with 9 bases between. The CDR3 runs 13 residues.

The chain is built from TRBV29-1 and TRBJ2-3; 7 bases align to TRBD1. After removal of 4 bases from V and 6 bases from J, the junction contained 7 bases not matched to a gene. The germline V gene encodes CDR1 SQVTM and CDR2 ANQGSEA. This CDR3 region has 13 residues. This chain's CDR3 is CSVGGGALDTQYF. The CDR3 nucleotides read TGCAGCGTTGGAGGGGGCGCGCTGGATACGCAGTATTTT.

This clone occurred once. V is TRBV4-1 and J is TRBJ1-2; D is unresolved. The V end was cut by 0 bases, the J end by 8 bases, with 16 bases between. The CDR3 extends over 15 amino acids. Germline V gene data show CDR1 as MGHRA and CDR2 as YSYEKL. The CDR3 loop reads CASSQEGGPSWGYTF. As DNA, the CDR3 is TGCGCCAGCAGCCAAGAAGGTGGGCCATCCTGGGGCTACACCTTC.

The rearrangement links TRBV6-1 to TRBJ2-7; a weak D match, TRBD2 (6 bases). Germline-derived CDR1 and CDR2 are MNHNS and SASEGT. The V gene lost 6 bases and the J gene lost 2 bases, with 11 bases spanning the gap. The CDR3 totals 13 residues. CDR3 DNA sequence: TGTGCCAGCAGCCTGGGAGGAACCTACGAGCAGTACTTC. Amino acid sequence: CASSLGGTYEQYF.

CDR3 nucleotide sequence: TGTGCCAGCAGTTTTTTAATCGATGAGCAGTTCTTC. It encodes CASSFLIDEQFF. The J gene is TRBJ2-1, the V gene TRBV28; D is undetermined. CDR3 length: 12 amino acids. V lost 3 bases, J lost 8 bases, and 8 bases lay in between. Germline V CDR1 and CDR2: MDHEN, SYDVKM. Full variable domain (remainder filled in from reference TRBV28 and TRBJ2-1): DVKVTQSSRYLVKRTGEKVFLECVQDMDHENMFWYRQDPGLGLRLIYFSYDVKMKEKGDIPEGYSVSREKKERFSLILESASTNQTSMYLCASSFLIDEQFFGPGTRLTVL.

The chain links TRBV28 to TRBJ2-7; D gene uncertain. Germline CDR1 reads MDHEN; CDR2 reads SYDVKM. V was clipped by 2 bases and J by 3 bases, with 5 bases between them. This CDR3 region has 12 residues. The CDR3 nucleotides are TGTGCCAGCAGTTTAGGTAGCTACGAGCAGTACTTC. It encodes CASSLGSYEQYF.

The chain is built from TRBV5-1 and TRBJ2-5; 7 bases map to TRBD2. CDR1 and CDR2 (germline): SGHRS, YFSETQ. V was clipped by 3 bases and J by 5 bases; unmatched bases: 10. CDR3 length equals 15 residues. The CDR3 loop is CASSSPGLADETQYF. The CDR3 nucleotides read TGCGCCAGCAGCTCCCCAGGGCTAGCGGATGAGACCCAGTACTTC. The whole variable domain, filled in from reference TRBV5-1 and TRBJ2-5, reads KAGVTQTPRYLIKTRGQQVTLSCSPISGHRSVSWYQQTPGQGLQFLFEYFSETQRNKGNFPGRFSGRQFSNSRSEMNVSTLELGDSALYLCASSSPGLADETQYFGPGTRLLVL.

This chain connects TRBV28 to TRBJ2-1; 7 bases line up with TRBD1. The V and J ends lost 5 bases and 7 bases, in that order; junction bases with no gene match: 14. Germline CDR1 is MDHEN and CDR2 is SYDVKM. This CDR3 spans 16 amino acids. As DNA, the CDR3 is TGTGCCAGCAGTCCCCAGAAGGGGGCGCCTGGGAATGAGCAGTTCTTC. Translated: CASSPQKGAPGNEQFF.

This clone was picked up a small number of times. The chain recombines TRBV5-1 with TRBJ2-7; 10 bases are shared with TRBD2. The trim removed 2 bases at V and 7 bases at J, leaving 9 bases unmatched. The CDR3 covers 15 residues. The germline V gene has CDR1 SGHRS and CDR2 YFSETQ. CDR3 protein: CASSLSPGTSAEQYF. For the CDR3, the DNA is TGCGCCAGCAGCTTATCCCCCGGGACTAGCGCGGAGCAGTACTTC.

V is TRBV11-3 and J is TRBJ2-7, with 7 nucleotides matching TRBD1. The CDR3 contains 13 residues. Germline-derived CDR1 and CDR2 are SGHNT and YENEEA. V lost 5 bases to trimming and J lost 3 bases; unmatched junction nucleotides: 4. CDR3 DNA sequence: TGTGCCAGCAGCCAGAGGGACAGCTACGAGCAGTACTTC. Its translation is CASSQRDSYEQYF.

The V and J genes are TRBV7-2 and TRBJ1-5; TRBD1 might be the D (5 bases). Germline CDR1 reads SGHTA; CDR2 reads FQGNSA. This CDR3 is built from 17 residues. The ends were cut back, 1 base at V and 3 bases at J, with 16 bases in the middle. The CDR3 nucleotides are TGTGCCAGCAGCTTAGGTGGGGGGAGTGGCATCAATCAGCCCCAGCATTTT. Residues: CASSLGGGSGINQPQHF.

The chain recombines TRBV7-9 with TRBJ2-7, with 7 bases aligning to TRBD1. The CDR3 is 15 amino acids. CDR1 is SEHNR, CDR2 FQNEAQ, per germline (reference sequence). Trimming took 5 bases from V and 2 from J; bases not matched to a gene: 9. CDR3 sequence reads: CASSTPTGYPYEQYF. Here the CDR3 DNA reads TGTGCCAGCAGCACCCCGACAGGGTATCCCTACGAGCAGTACTTC. Full variable domain (missing parts from reference TRBV7-9 and TRBJ2-7): DTGVSQNPRHKITKRGQNVTFRCDPISEHNRLYWYRQTLGQGPEFLTYFQNEAQLEKSRLLSDRFSAERPKGSFSTLEIQRTEQGDSAMYLCASSTPTGYPYEQYFGPGTRLTVT.

The chain has TRBV7-9 and TRBJ2-3; D perhaps matches TRBD2 (6 bases). The germline gives CDR1 SEHNR, CDR2 FQNEAQ (reference sequence). This CDR3 is built from 13 residues. The V end was cut by 4 bases, the J end by 3 bases, with 8 bases between. The CDR3 reads CASSSGRTDTQYF. The CDR3 DNA follows: TGTGCCAGCAGCTCCGGGAGAACAGATACGCAGTATTTT.